This TCR beta chain appears in the sequencing data of a study of control samples from healthy donors and cancer patients. Produced via immunoSEQ multiplex PCR; TCRdb's table is partial and in-frame only. The table lists 73,000 or so clones, about 88% of them singletons, with 3% to 4% in the top ten. This CDR3 has 13 residues. Per the germline V gene, CDR1 is MDHEN and CDR2 is SYDVKM. Trimming removed 2 bases at V and 2 bases at J, with 6 bases between. A remark on this clone: Other DNA sequences in this sample translate to the same CDR3.

The origin of this receptor is a woman between 45 and 60 years old in good health. The sequenced sample consisted of blood. The chain recombines TRBV28 with TRBJ1-2; D may be TRBD1 (6 bases). CDR3 amino acids: CASSLGQNYGYTF. CDR3 nucleotides: TGTGCCAGCAGTTTAGGACAGAACTATGGCTACACCTTC.